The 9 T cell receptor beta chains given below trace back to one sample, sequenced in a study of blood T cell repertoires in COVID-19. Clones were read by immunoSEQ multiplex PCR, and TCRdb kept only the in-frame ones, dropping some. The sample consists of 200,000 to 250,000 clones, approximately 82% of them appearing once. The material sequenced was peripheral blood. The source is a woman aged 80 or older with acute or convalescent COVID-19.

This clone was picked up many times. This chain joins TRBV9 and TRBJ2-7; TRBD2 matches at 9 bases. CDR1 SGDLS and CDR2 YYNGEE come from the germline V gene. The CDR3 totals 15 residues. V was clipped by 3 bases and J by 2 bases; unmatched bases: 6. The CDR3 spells CASSARGGDTYEQYF. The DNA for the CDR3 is TGTGCCAGCAGCGCACGCGGGGGGGATACCTACGAGCAGTACTTC.

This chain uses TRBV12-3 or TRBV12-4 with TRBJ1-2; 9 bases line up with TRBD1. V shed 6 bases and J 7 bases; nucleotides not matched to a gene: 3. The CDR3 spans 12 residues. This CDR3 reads CASRQGAGGYTF. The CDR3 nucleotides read TGTGCCAGCAGACAGGGGGCTGGTGGCTACACCTTC.

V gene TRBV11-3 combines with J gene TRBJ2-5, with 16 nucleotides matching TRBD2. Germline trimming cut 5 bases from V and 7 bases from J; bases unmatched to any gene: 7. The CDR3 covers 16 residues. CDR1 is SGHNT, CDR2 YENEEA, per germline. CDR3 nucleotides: TGTGCCAGCAGCCCCGGGACTAGCGGGGGGGCCGGGACCCAGTACTTC. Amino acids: CASSPGTSGGAGTQYF.

Here the CDR3 DNA reads TGTGCCACCAGGGTCGACAGGGGGCGCAAAGAGACCCAGTACTTC. Translating gives CATRVDRGRKETQYF. The rearrangement joins TRBV24-1 to TRBJ2-5; 10 bases agree with TRBD1. V lost 7 bases to trimming and J lost 3 bases; unmatched junction nucleotides: 7. Germline V gene data show CDR1 as KGHDR and CDR2 as SFDVKD. This CDR3 comprises 15 residues.

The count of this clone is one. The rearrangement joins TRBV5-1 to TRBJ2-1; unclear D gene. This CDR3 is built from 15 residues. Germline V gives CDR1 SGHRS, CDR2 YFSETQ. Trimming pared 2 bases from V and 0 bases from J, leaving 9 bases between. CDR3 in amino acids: CASSLDTTSYNEQFF. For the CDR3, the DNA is TGCGCCAGCAGCTTAGACACGACCTCCTACAATGAGCAGTTCTTC.

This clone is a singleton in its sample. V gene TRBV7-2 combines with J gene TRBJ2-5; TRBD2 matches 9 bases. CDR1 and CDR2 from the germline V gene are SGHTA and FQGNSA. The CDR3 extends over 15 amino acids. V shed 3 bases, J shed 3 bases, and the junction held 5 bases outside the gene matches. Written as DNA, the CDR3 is TGTGCCAGCAGCTTTTTAGGCGGGGGGGAAGAGACCCAGTACTTC. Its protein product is CASSFLGGGEETQYF.

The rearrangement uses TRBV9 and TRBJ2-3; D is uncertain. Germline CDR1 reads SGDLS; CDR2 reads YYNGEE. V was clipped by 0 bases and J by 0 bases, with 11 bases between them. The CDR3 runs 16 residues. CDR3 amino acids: CASSVGGSPSTDTQYF. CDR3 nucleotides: TGTGCCAGCAGCGTAGGCGGCAGCCCTAGCACAGATACGCAGTATTTT. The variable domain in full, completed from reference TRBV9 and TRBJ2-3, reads DSGVTQTPKHLITATGQRVTLRCSPRSGDLSVYWYQQSLDQGLQFLIQYYNGEERAKGNILERFSAQQFPDLHSELNLSSLELGDSALYFCASSVGGSPSTDTQYFGPGTRLTVL.

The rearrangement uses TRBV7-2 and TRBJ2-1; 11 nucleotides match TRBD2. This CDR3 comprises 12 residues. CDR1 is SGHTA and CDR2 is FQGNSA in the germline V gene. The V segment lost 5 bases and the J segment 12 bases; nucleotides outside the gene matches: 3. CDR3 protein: CASSQTSGMQFF. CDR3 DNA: TGTGCCAGCAGCCAGACTAGCGGGATGCAGTTCTTC.

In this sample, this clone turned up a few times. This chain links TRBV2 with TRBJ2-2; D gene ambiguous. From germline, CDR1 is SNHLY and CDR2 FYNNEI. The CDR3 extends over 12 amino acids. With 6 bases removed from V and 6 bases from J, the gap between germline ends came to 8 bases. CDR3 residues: CASRYSPGELFF. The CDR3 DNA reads TGTGCCAGCAGGTATTCCCCCGGGGAGCTGTTTTTT. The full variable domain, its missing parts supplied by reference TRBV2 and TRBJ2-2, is EPEVTQTPSHQVTQMGQEVILRCVPISNHLYFYWYRQILGQKVEFLVSFYNNEISEKSEIFDDQFSVERPDGSNFTLKIRSTKLEDSAMYFCASRYSPGELFFGEGSRLTVL.